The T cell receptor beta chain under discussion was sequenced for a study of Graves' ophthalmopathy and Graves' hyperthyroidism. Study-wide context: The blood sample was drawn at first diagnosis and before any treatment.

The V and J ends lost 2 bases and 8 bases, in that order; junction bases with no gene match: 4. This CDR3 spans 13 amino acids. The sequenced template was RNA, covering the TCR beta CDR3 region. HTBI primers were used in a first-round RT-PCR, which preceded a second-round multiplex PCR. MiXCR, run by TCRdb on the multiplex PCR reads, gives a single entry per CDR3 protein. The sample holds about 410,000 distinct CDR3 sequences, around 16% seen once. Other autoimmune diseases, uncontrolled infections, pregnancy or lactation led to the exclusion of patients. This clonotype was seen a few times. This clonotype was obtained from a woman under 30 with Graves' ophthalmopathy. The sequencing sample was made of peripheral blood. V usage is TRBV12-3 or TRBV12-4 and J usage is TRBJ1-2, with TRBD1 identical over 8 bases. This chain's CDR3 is CASSLRGTGGYTF. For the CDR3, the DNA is TGTGCCAGCAGTTTAAGGGGGACAGGCGGCTACACCTTC.